Presented here are 26 T cell receptor beta chains from one specimen sequenced in a study of T-cell reconstitution after alpha-beta-depleted transplantation in children listed by TCRdb under 2016. Libraries were made using PCR. Sequenced using an Illumina HiSeq 2500. Molecular barcoding was employed in the preparation of TCR libraries, with unique molecular identifiers being used to normalize TCRbeta repertoire quantification. The public reads were reprocessed in TCRdb via fastp at Q25 and MiXCR, keeping in-frame beta chains. Every entry covers one CDR3 protein and lists the most common genes and DNA from its rows. The sample records over 400,000 distinct CDR3 sequences, approximately 12% of which are singletons. The ten largest clones represent under 7% of the sample. Here the sequenced sample was PBMCs from the stem cell graft donor, taken from the stem cell graft. Receptors were obtained from a human donor who donated a stem cell graft to a child with combined immunodeficiency.

This clonotype was seen only a few times. The chain has TRBV20-1 and TRBJ1-2, with D unresolved. The germline gives CDR1 DFQATT, CDR2 SNEGSKA (reference sequence). Trimming shortened V by 3 bases and J by 3 bases, and 8 bases separated the two germline ends. The CDR3 runs 12 residues. The CDR3 region is CSARYYDYGYTF. CDR3 sequence (DNA): TGCAGTGCTAGGTACTACGACTATGGCTACACCTTC.

A few counts support this clonotype. V usage is TRBV10-3 and J usage is TRBJ1-1; possible D gene TRBD1, 6 bases. The ends were cut back, 5 bases at V and 0 bases at J, with 13 bases in the middle. CDR1 is ENHRY, CDR2 SYGVKD, per germline. The CDR3 has 15 amino acids. CDR3: CAISTNGQLNTEAFF. The CDR3 nucleotides are TGTGCCATCAGTACCAATGGACAGTTGAACACTGAAGCTTTCTTT.

Concerning this clonotype itself: A much larger clonotype is one base distant, so this may be a read error. V gene TRBV12-3 or TRBV12-4 combines with J gene TRBJ2-7; D uncertain. The CDR3 spans 12 residues. V lost 8 bases and J 4 bases, leaving 12 bases between the germline ends. CDR3 in DNA: TGTGCCAGCGGCCCAAACACATACGAGCAGTACTTC. It specifies CASGPNTYEQYF.

This clonotype has a handful of counts. The chain uses TRBV15 and TRBJ2-1, with TRBD2 matching 7 bases. The V gene's germline CDR1 is LNHNV and CDR2 YYDKDF (reference sequence). The CDR3 covers 15 residues. Trimming removed 5 bases from V and 4 bases from J; junction bases left unmatched: 8. CDR3 coding DNA: TGTGCCACCAGCGGTAGCGGGTCGGCATACAATGAGCAGTTCTTC. This translates into CATSGSGSAYNEQFF.

This clonotype turned up a few times. The chain employs TRBV10-3 and TRBJ2-7; perhaps TRBD1 as D (7 bases). Trimming took 8 bases from V and 0 from J, leaving 8 bases between them. Germline V gene lookup returns CDR1 ENHRY and CDR2 SYGVKD. The CDR3 consists of 12 residues. In nucleotides, the CDR3 is TGTGCCATCCAGGGGGGCTCCTACGAGCAGTACTTC. Translating it yields CAIQGGSYEQYF.

In this sample, this clonotype turned up a few times. The rearrangement links TRBV15 to TRBJ2-1; no clear D. In germline, CDR1 is LNHNV, CDR2 YYDKDF (reference sequence). V was pared by 0 bases and J by 9 bases, with 15 bases between. CDR3 length: 15 residues. CDR3 DNA sequence: TGTGCCACCAGCAGAGATCCGAGGACGGGCAGTGAGCAGTTCTTC. It translates to CATSRDPRTGSEQFF. The variable domain in full, with the rest retrieved from reference TRBV15 and TRBJ2-1, is DAMVIQNPRYQVTQFGKPVTLSCSQTLNHNVMYWYQQKSSQAPKLLFHYYDKDFNNEADTPDNFQSRRPNTSFCFLDIRSPGLGDTAMYLCATSRDPRTGSEQFFGPGTRLTVL.

This clonotype was counted ten times or more. V is TRBV9 and J is TRBJ2-3; 8 nucleotides agree with TRBD2. Trimming cost V 0 bases and J 2 bases; bases outside gene matches: 8. CDR1 is SGDLS and CDR2 is YYNGEE in the germline V gene. This CDR3 comprises 17 residues. DNA of the CDR3: TGTGCCAGCAGCGTAGGAAAGCGGGGGAGCTTCACAGATACGCAGTATTTT. Its protein product is CASSVGKRGSFTDTQYF.

This clonotype was detected a few times. This sequence joins TRBV4-3 and TRBJ2-6; D call uncertain. The germline CDR1 and CDR2 sequences are LGHNA and YSLEER. CDR3 length: 18 residues. The germline V and J ends were trimmed by 0 bases and 0 bases, with 12 bases remaining between them. CDR3 region: CASSQEKEWHSGANVLTF. As DNA, the CDR3 is TGCGCCAGCAGCCAAGAGAAGGAGTGGCACTCTGGGGCCAACGTCCTGACTTTC.

This clonotype was seen many times. V is TRBV5-1 and J is TRBJ2-7; 11 bases align to TRBD1. The CDR3 loop spans 15 amino acids. V was pared by 0 bases and J by 6 bases, with 5 bases of the junction left unmatched. The germline CDR1 and CDR2 sequences are SGHRS and YFSETQ. The CDR3 loop reads CASSLVGTGGLEQYF. The CDR3, as DNA: TGCGCCAGCAGCTTGGTCGGGACAGGGGGTCTCGAGCAGTACTTC.

In its sample, this clonotype was seen a few times. The chain couples TRBV15 to TRBJ2-7; possible D gene TRBD1, 5 bases. Germline V CDR1 and CDR2: LNHNV, YYDKDF (reference sequence). Deletions cut 0 bases from V and 4 bases from J, with 10 bases between. This CDR3 comprises 14 residues. For the CDR3, the DNA is TGTGCCACCAGCAGAGATCCAGGGAAATACGAGCAGTACTTC. Translating it yields CATSRDPGKYEQYF.

V and J are TRBV4-3 and TRBJ2-5, with D tentatively TRBD1 (5 bases). The CDR3 consists of 18 residues. Trimming left V 0 bases short and J 2 bases short, with 19 bases between. The germline V gene has CDR1 LGHNA and CDR2 YSLEER. CDR3 DNA sequence: TGCGCCAGCAGCCAAGACTCTCCAACATTTACAGGACAAGAGACCCAGTACTTC. It yields the protein CASSQDSPTFTGQETQYF.

This rearrangement joins TRBV12-3 or TRBV12-4 to TRBJ2-6; 9 nucleotides match TRBD1. V was clipped by 3 bases and J by 13 bases; unmatched bases: 7. This CDR3 contains 14 residues. CDR3 coding DNA: TGTGCCAGCAGTTTTTGGGACAGGGTGAGGGTCCTGACTTTC. This gives the protein CASSFWDRVRVLTF.

Comments on this clonotype: A junction boundary mismatches the germline segment, possibly from a read error. The chain has TRBV12-3 or TRBV12-4 and TRBJ2-7, with D maybe TRBD1 (7 bases). This CDR3 has 13 residues. The CDR3 is CASSMRGQHPSSF. For the CDR3, the DNA is TGTGCCAGCAGTATGCGGGGACAGCACCCTTCCAGCTTC.

This clonotype has a handful of counts. The V and J genes are TRBV7-9 and TRBJ2-1, with 12 nucleotides matching TRBD1. The length of the CDR3 is 16 residues. With 5 bases clipped from V and 4 bases from J, the junction kept 6 bases outside the gene matches. The germline gives CDR1 SEHNR, CDR2 FQNEAQ (reference sequence). The CDR3 reads CASSRPGQGAYNEQFF. The CDR3 DNA is TGTGCCAGCAGCCGACCGGGACAGGGGGCTTACAATGAGCAGTTCTTC.

The rearrangement joins TRBV12-3 or TRBV12-4 to TRBJ2-7; no firm D call. The V and J ends lost 5 bases and 0 bases respectively, with 8 bases between them. The CDR3 has 13 residues. The CDR3 loop is CASSPYVSYEQYF. The CDR3 bases are TGTGCCAGCAGTCCTTATGTCTCCTACGAGCAGTACTTC.

The CDR3 coding sequence is TGCGCCAGCATTGATACGGACATCGTCCAACGGGGCACAGATACGCAGTATTTT. This translates into CASIDTDIVQRGTDTQYF. The chain carries TRBV5-1 and TRBJ2-3; weak D call: TRBD1 (5 bases). Per germline, CDR1 SGHRS and CDR2 YFSETQ. CDR3 size: 18 residues. The ends were cut back, 6 bases at V and 1 base at J, with 24 bases in the middle. Looking up the rest from reference TRBV5-1 and TRBJ2-3 gives the full variable domain: KAGVTQTPRYLIKTRGQQVTLSCSPISGHRSVSWYQQTPGQGLQFLFEYFSETQRNKGNFPGRFSGRQFSNSRSEMNVSTLELGDSALYLCASIDTDIVQRGTDTQYFGPGTRLTVL.

This clonotype was seen ten or more times. The V call is TRBV5-1, the J call TRBJ1-4; D not certain. The CDR3 loop spans 14 amino acids. The V and J ends lost 4 bases and 5 bases respectively, with 12 bases between them. CDR1 is SGHRS and CDR2 is YFSETQ in the germline V gene. The CDR3 DNA is TGCGCCAGCAGCCGGACGGGGTGGAATGAAAAACTGTTTTTT. Translated: CASSRTGWNEKLFF. Variable domain in full (rest from reference TRBV5-1 and TRBJ1-4): KAGVTQTPRYLIKTRGQQVTLSCSPISGHRSVSWYQQTPGQGLQFLFEYFSETQRNKGNFPGRFSGRQFSNSRSEMNVSTLELGDSALYLCASSRTGWNEKLFFGSGTQLSVL.

This clonotype was observed a few times. The genes are TRBV5-6 and TRBJ2-5; TRBD2 is a possible D gene (6 bases). The germline CDR1 and CDR2 sequences are SGHDT and YYEEEE. Trimming took off 0 bases at V and 7 bases at J, with 22 bases between the two ends. There are 17 residues in the CDR3. The CDR3: CASSLGSLVGAGGTQYF. For the CDR3, the DNA is TGTGCCAGCAGCTTGGGAAGCCTTGTCGGCGCCGGGGGGACCCAGTACTTC.

This clonotype was detected ten times or more. The J gene is TRBJ2-1, the V gene TRBV4-3; no clear D gene. With 1 base removed from V and 1 base from J, the gap between germline ends came to 8 bases. The germline V gene encodes CDR1 LGHNA and CDR2 YSLEER. The CDR3 runs 15 residues. CDR3 loop: CASSQAVFSYNEQFF. In DNA, the CDR3 is TGCGCCAGCAGCCAAGCTGTGTTTTCCTACAATGAGCAGTTCTTC.

This clonotype was detected only a few times. This sequence joins TRBV24-1 and TRBJ2-3; 9 bases are a match to TRBD2. Trimming took 3 bases from V and 3 from J; bases not matched to a gene: 6. The CDR3 spans 16 residues. Germline lookup yields CDR1 KGHDR and CDR2 SFDVKD. This chain's CDR3 is CATSDPFSGRTDTQYF. The CDR3 DNA is TGTGCCACCAGTGATCCTTTTAGCGGGAGAACAGATACGCAGTATTTT.

In this sample, this clonotype turned up many times. The V and J genes are TRBV28 and TRBJ2-2; the D gene is possibly TRBD2 (5 bases). The germline CDR1 and CDR2 sequences are MDHEN and SYDVKM. The CDR3 extends over 14 amino acids. Trimming took 7 bases from V and 0 from J, leaving 9 bases between them. The CDR3 DNA reads as TGTGCCAGCACCCCGGGGACGAACACCGGGGAGCTGTTTTTT. Its translation: CASTPGTNTGELFF.

In this sample, this clonotype turned up many times. The V call is TRBV7-9, the J call TRBJ2-7; perhaps TRBD1 as D (6 bases). CDR1 is SEHNR, CDR2 FQNEAQ, per germline (reference sequence). Trimming removed 2 bases at V and 0 bases at J, with 14 bases between. CDR3 size: 16 residues. The CDR3 spells CASSLSPGTSSYEQYF. The CDR3 DNA reads TGTGCCAGCAGCTTAAGCCCAGGGACAAGCTCCTACGAGCAGTACTTC.

The rearrangement links TRBV7-9 to TRBJ2-3; the D gene could be TRBD1 or TRBD2 (5 bases each). This CDR3 has 17 residues. In germline, CDR1 is SEHNR, CDR2 FQNEAQ (reference sequence). Trimming cost V 1 base and J 1 base, with 15 bases left between them. The CDR3 coding sequence is TGTGCCAGCAGCTTAGTTGTCGGGACGGCTGGCACAGATACGCAGTATTTT. This translates into CASSLVVGTAGTDTQYF.

Many counts were recorded for this clonotype. The chain couples TRBV12-3 or TRBV12-4 to TRBJ1-1; D unresolved. Trimming shortened V by 5 bases and J by 4 bases, and 8 bases separated the two germline ends. This CDR3 is 12 amino acids long. Here the CDR3 reads CASSPFSTEAFF. CDR3 DNA: TGTGCCAGCAGTCCCTTCTCCACTGAAGCTTTCTTT.

In this sample, this clonotype turned up a few times. V usage is TRBV4-3 and J usage is TRBJ2-1; TRBD2 matches at 10 bases. The CDR3 runs 17 residues. Trimming removed 0 bases from V and 4 bases from J; junction bases left unmatched: 6. The germline gives CDR1 LGHNA, CDR2 YSLEER. The CDR3 region is CASSQDLGLAVYNEQFF. The CDR3 nucleotides read TGCGCCAGCAGCCAAGATCTAGGACTAGCGGTTTACAATGAGCAGTTCTTC.

In this sample, this clonotype turned up many times. The J gene is TRBJ2-1, the V gene TRBV12-3 or TRBV12-4; D ambiguous. The CDR3 runs to 13 residues. V was trimmed by 8 bases and J by 2 bases, leaving 10 bases between them. CDR3 residues: CASATNTYNEQFF. The CDR3 DNA reads TGTGCCAGCGCGACCAATACCTACAATGAGCAGTTCTTC.